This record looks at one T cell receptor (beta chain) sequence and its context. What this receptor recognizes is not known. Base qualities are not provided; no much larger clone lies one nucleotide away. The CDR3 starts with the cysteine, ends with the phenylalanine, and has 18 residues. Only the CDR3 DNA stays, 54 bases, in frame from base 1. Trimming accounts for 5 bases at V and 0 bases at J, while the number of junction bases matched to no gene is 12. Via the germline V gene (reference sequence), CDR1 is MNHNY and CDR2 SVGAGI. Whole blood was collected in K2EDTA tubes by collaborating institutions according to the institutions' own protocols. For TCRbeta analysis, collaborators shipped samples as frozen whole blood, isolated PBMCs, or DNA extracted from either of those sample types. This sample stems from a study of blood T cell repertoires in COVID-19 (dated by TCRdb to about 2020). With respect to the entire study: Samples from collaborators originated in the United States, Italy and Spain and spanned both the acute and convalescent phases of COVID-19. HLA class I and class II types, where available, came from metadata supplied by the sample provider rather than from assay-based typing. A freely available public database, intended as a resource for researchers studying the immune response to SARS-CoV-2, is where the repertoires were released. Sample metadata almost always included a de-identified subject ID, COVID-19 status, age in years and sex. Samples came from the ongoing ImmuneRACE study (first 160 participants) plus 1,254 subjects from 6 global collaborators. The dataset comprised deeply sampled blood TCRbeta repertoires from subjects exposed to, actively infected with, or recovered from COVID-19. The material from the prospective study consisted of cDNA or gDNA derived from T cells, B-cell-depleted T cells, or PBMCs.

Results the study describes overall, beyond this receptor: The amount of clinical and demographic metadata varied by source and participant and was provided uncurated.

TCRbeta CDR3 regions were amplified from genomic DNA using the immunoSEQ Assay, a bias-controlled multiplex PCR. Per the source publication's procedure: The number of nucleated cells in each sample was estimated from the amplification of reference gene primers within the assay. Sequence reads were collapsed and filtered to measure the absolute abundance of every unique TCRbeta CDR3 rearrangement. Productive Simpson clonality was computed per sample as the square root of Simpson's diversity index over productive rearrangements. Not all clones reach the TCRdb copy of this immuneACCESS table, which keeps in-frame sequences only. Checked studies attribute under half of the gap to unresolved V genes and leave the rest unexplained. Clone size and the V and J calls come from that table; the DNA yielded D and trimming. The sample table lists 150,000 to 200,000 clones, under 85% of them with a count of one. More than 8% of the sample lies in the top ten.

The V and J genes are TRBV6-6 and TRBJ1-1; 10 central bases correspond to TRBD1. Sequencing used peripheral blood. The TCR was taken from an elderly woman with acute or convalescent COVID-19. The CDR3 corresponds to CASSPSTGGAGVNTEAFF. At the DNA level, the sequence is TGTGCCAGCAGTCCATCGACAGGGGGCGCGGGTGTGAACACTGAAGCTTTCTTT.